This paragraph reports one TCR beta chain. Its antigen is currently unknown. A read error may produce the germline difference seen at one junction end. The data were obtained in a study of cytotoxic CD8 clonotypes in ibrutinib-treated CLL. Overall study results and limits: The study found public clonotypes uncommon, contracting or stable on treatment.

The CDR3 is 13 residues long. Germline V gives CDR1 GTSNPN, CDR2 SVGIG (reference sequence). Generated by immunoSEQ multiplex PCR, the TCRdb table keeps only in-frame clones and is missing some. Altogether more than 200,000 clones are present, 70% being singletons, with the ten largest covering around 5.9%. V is TRBV30 and J is TRBJ1-1, with D hard to call. Specimen: PBMCs, collected after 12 months of ibrutinib treatment. This clonotype was obtained from a human donor with chronic lymphocytic leukemia. The CDR3 DNA reads as TGTGCCTGGAGCCACAATGTCCGCGGGAGTAAGATCTTT. This gives the protein CAWSHNVRGSKIF.